The 15 T cell receptor beta chains below were found in one sample sequenced in a study of vaccination and CD4 T cells after COVID-19. The Oncomine TCR Beta short-read assay was applied to DNA of cultured CD4+ T cells. TCRdb reprocessed the PCR reads via MiXCR and lists one record per CDR3 protein. Of just over 2,500 distinct CDR3 sequences in the sample, roughly 36% were seen once. The treatment here: roughly 11-day PBMC culture with coronavirus spike peptide pools or control peptides (ViraFEST assay). Harvesting of the unexposed donor's CD4+ T cells predated the COVID-19 pandemic (2011-2018). No antigen has been assigned to these receptors. Sequencing used CD4+ T cells from blood, cultured in vitro. The receptors stem from a human donor in good health.

The rearrangement uses TRBV6-1 and TRBJ1-1; D is ambiguous. The CDR3 runs to 12 residues. Germline V gene data show CDR1 as MNHNS and CDR2 as SASEGT. The V end lost 4 bases, the J end lost 2 bases, and 5 bases lay between the germline ends. The CDR3, as DNA: TGTGCCAGCAGTGCCCCCAACACTGAAGCTTTCTTT. This encodes CASSAPNTEAFF.

V is TRBV7-9 and J is TRBJ2-7, with TRBD1 matching 10 bases. The germline gives CDR1 SEHNR, CDR2 FQNEAQ (reference sequence). CDR3 length equals 12 residues. V lost 5 bases, J lost 12 bases, and 7 bases stayed unmatched. The CDR3 sequence is CASSAGTGDWYF. The CDR3 region has the DNA TGTGCCAGCAGCGCTGGGACAGGGGATTGGTACTTC.

This clonotype was seen only a few times. V and J are TRBV7-2 and TRBJ2-5, with 7 nucleotides matching TRBD2. Looked up from germline, CDR1 is SGHTA and CDR2 is FQGNSA. The CDR3 loop spans 16 amino acids. With V trimmed by 1 base and J by 6 bases, 11 bases remained unmatched. CDR3 sequence: CASSLVSAGEGKTQYF. The DNA for the CDR3 is TGTGCCAGCAGCTTAGTGTCTGCGGGGGAAGGGAAGACCCAGTACTTC.

This clonotype is judged large. The CDR3 DNA reads as TGTGCCAGCAGTTCCCGTGGTATAGGGGAGCTGTTTTTT. Its translation: CASSSRGIGELFF. The V gene is TRBV28, the J gene TRBJ2-2, with D unclear. V was trimmed by 4 bases and J by 8 bases, leaving 11 bases between them. Looked up from germline, CDR1 is MDHEN and CDR2 is SYDVKM. CDR3 size: 13 residues.

V usage is TRBV12-2 and J usage is TRBJ2-7; the table's D call, TRBD1, has no DNA check behind it. TRBV12-2 is shown as a pseudogene. The CDR3 is 17 amino acids. CDR3 sequence (DNA): TGTGCAAGTCGTCGAAGAATAGACAGGGTGGATGCCTACGAGCAGTACTTC. It encodes CASRRRIDRVDAYEQYF.

CDR3 in amino acids: CASSFWDRAYEQYF. CDR3 coding DNA: TGTGCCAGCAGCTTTTGGGACAGGGCCTACGAGCAGTACTTC. The chain is built from TRBV27 and TRBJ2-7; 9 bases agree with TRBD1. V shed 6 bases and J 2 bases; nucleotides not matched to a gene: 5. The CDR3 loop spans 14 amino acids. Germline assignment: CDR1 MNHEY and CDR2 SMNVEV (reference sequence).

CDR3 loop: CASSKNGLWVGEQYF. Written as DNA, the CDR3 is TGTGCCAGCAGCAAAAACGGACTGTGGGTGGGGGAGCAGTACTTC. The chain joins TRBV2 to TRBJ2-7, with D possibly being TRBD2 (5 bases). The germline V gene has CDR1 SNHLY and CDR2 FYNNEI. The V gene lost 6 bases and the J gene lost 7 bases, with 22 bases spanning the gap. The CDR3 spans 15 residues.

The genes are TRBV19 and TRBJ2-1; D may be TRBD1 or TRBD2 (6 bases each). The V gene's germline CDR1 is LNHDA and CDR2 SQIVND (reference sequence). The CDR3 contains 16 residues. V lost 4 bases and J lost 6, with 19 bases in between. The CDR3 sequence: CASSNIQGRGVNEQFF. The DNA for the CDR3 is TGTGCCAGTAGTAACATACAGGGAAGGGGGGTCAATGAGCAGTTCTTC.

The chain recombines TRBV24-1 with TRBJ1-2; TRBD1 matches at 7 bases. The CDR3 loop spans 13 amino acids. V was clipped by 11 bases and J by 6 bases; unmatched bases: 11. Germline V lookup: CDR1 KGHDR, CDR2 SFDVKD. The CDR3 coding sequence is TGTGCCAGCGCGTCAGGGGGGGGACATGGCTACACCTTC. Translated: CASASGGGHGYTF.

The chain joins TRBV27 to TRBJ1-6; TRBD1 matches 9 bases. Germline trimming cut 5 bases from V and 7 bases from J; bases unmatched to any gene: 9. Germline V CDR1 and CDR2: MNHEY, SMNVEV (reference sequence). This CDR3 is 16 amino acids long. The DNA for the CDR3 is TGTGCCAGCAGTAAAACACAGGGGGCTGGCAATTCACCCCTCCACTTT. Translating it yields CASSKTQGAGNSPLHF.

This clonotype was observed a handful of times. The chain joins TRBV7-9 to TRBJ2-2; no definite D call. The V gene lost 2 bases and the J gene lost 0 bases, with 7 bases spanning the gap. Germline CDR1 SEHNR, CDR2 FQNEAQ (reference sequence). The CDR3 is made up of 15 amino acids. The CDR3 DNA is TGTGCCAGCAGCTTACTAACAGCGAACACCGGGGAGCTGTTTTTT. Its translation is CASSLLTANTGELFF. The whole variable domain, filled in from reference TRBV7-9 and TRBJ2-2, reads DTGVSQNPRHKITKRGQNVTFRCDPISEHNRLYWYRQTLGQGPEFLTYFQNEAQLEKSRLLSDRFSAERPKGSFSTLEIQRTEQGDSAMYLCASSLLTANTGELFFGEGSRLTVL.

The chain joins TRBV12-3 or TRBV12-4 to TRBJ1-5; 9 bases map to TRBD1. Losses at the gene ends were 6 bases for V and 2 bases for J; bases not matched to a gene: 2. This CDR3 region has 14 residues. CDR3 residues: CASSRTGGNQPQHF. DNA of the CDR3: TGTGCCAGCAGCCGGACAGGGGGCAATCAGCCCCAGCATTTT.

The chain carries TRBV25-1 and TRBJ1-2; D not certain. Looked up from germline, CDR1 is MGHDK and CDR2 is SYGVNS. This CDR3 has 13 residues. V gave up 5 bases and J gave up 1 base, with 8 bases separating them. CDR3 region: CASSLDHNYGYTF. The CDR3 DNA follows: TGTGCCAGCAGTCTGGATCATAACTATGGCTACACCTTC.

This clonotype was found a few times. V and J are TRBV7-3 and TRBJ1-1, with 7 nucleotides matching TRBD1. Germline-derived CDR1 and CDR2 are SGHTA and FQGTGA. J was trimmed by 7 bases and V by 5 bases; bases with no gene match: 7. The CDR3 is 13 amino acids. CDR3 amino acids: CASSATGPDEAFF. In DNA form, the CDR3 reads TGTGCCAGCAGCGCGACAGGGCCCGATGAAGCTTTCTTT.

This clonotype was observed a few times. The rearrangement uses TRBV7-9 and TRBJ2-2; TRBD1 matches at 9 bases. There are 14 residues in the CDR3. Losses at the gene ends were 11 bases for V and 7 bases for J; bases not matched to a gene: 11. In germline, CDR1 is SEHNR, CDR2 FQNEAQ (reference sequence). This CDR3 is CAVVRQGEFGELFF. CDR3 DNA: TGTGCCGTTGTGAGACAGGGGGAATTCGGGGAGCTGTTTTTT.